The TCR beta chain under discussion was sequenced for a study of cytomegalovirus exposure and HLA in healthy donors. Worth noting for this clone: Its specificity is unknown.

The PCR had 60 Vbeta and 13 Jbeta primers. The repertoire was sequenced with immunoSEQ multiplex PCR; TCRdb's copy has only in-frame clones and lacks some. The repertoire holds 200,000 to 250,000 clones, 70% to 80% seen once, with roughly 2.5% in the top ten. Trimming removed 4 bases from V and 2 bases from J, with 12 bases in between. The V gene's germline CDR1 is KGHSH and CDR2 LQKENI. The CDR3 consists of 14 residues. Study-level results: HLA alleles were associated with 15,000 to 20,000 TCR beta sequences in a later analysis at 0.05 false discovery rate.

The source material was PBMCs. This receptor was identified in a woman aged 55-70 years in good health and CMV-seropositive. The chain is built from TRBV18 and TRBJ2-7, with TRBD2 as a possible D gene (5 bases). Written as DNA, the CDR3 is TGTGCCAGCTCACTTTCGACGGGGACCTACGAGCAGTACTTC. Its translation: CASSLSTGTYEQYF.